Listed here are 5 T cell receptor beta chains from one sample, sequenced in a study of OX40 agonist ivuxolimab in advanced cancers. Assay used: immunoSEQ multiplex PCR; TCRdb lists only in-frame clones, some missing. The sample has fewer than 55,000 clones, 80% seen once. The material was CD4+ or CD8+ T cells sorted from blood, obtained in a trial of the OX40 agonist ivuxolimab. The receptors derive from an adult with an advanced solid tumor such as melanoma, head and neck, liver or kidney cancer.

In DNA form, the CDR3 reads TGTGCCAGCAGTTTTCGAGGGGGTAATGAAAAACTGTTTTTT. Its protein is CASSFRGGNEKLFF. The J gene is TRBJ1-4, the V gene TRBV27, with D perhaps TRBD1 (6 bases). Germline assignment: CDR1 MNHEY and CDR2 SMNVEV (reference sequence). The V and J ends lost 3 bases and 4 bases respectively, with 9 bases between them. This CDR3 contains 14 residues.

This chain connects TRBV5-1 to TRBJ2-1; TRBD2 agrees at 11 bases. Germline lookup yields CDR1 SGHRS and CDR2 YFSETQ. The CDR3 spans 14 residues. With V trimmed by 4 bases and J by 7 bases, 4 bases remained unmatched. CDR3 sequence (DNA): TGCGCCAGCAGCCCAGGGACTAGCGGAAATGAGCAGTTCTTC. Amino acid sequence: CASSPGTSGNEQFF.

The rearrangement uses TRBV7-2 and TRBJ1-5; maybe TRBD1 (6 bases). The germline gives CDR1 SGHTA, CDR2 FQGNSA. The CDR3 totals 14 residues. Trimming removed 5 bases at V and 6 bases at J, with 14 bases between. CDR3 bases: TGTGCCAGCAGCGGACAGACCGGGTCTCAGCCCCAGCATTTT. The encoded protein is CASSGQTGSQPQHF.

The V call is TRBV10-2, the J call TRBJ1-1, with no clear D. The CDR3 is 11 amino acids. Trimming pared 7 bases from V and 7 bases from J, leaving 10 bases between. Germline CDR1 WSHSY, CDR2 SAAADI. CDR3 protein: CASNSDREAFF. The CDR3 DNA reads TGCGCCAGCAATTCGGATCGTGAAGCTTTCTTT.

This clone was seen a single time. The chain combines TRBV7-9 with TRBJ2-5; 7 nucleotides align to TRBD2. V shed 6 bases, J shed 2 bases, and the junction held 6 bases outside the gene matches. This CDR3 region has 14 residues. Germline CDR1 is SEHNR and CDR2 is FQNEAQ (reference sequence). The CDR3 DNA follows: TGTGCCAGCAGGCCCGGGGGGTCGCAAGAGACCCAGTACTTC. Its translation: CASRPGGSQETQYF.